The 9 T cell receptor beta chains in this list originate from one sample, sequenced in a study of early T cells in non-severe SARS-CoV-2 infection. TCRdb processed the 5' RACE reads anew with MiXCR; each CDR3 protein has one entry. Seen here are some 40,000 distinct CDR3 sequences, roughly 4% observed once, and the top ten hold approximately 11%. The specimen was whole blood. Source of these receptors: an adult who was a healthcare worker with PCR-confirmed SARS-CoV-2 infection or an uninfected control (not recorded which).

In this sample, this clonotype turned up many times. The chain links TRBV29-1 to TRBJ2-1; TRBD1 agrees at 7 bases. This CDR3 has 10 residues. With V trimmed by 4 bases and J by 14 bases, 5 bases remained unmatched. Germline CDR1 reads SQVTM; CDR2 reads ANQGSEA. CDR3 nucleotide sequence: TGCAGCGTTGGCCGACAGGGAGAGTTCTTC. This sequence encodes CSVGRQGEFF.

In this sample, this clonotype turned up many times. The rearrangement joins TRBV27 to TRBJ1-5, with a possible D match to TRBD1 (6 bases). Germline CDR1 reads MNHEY; CDR2 reads SMNVEV (reference sequence). The CDR3 length is 14 residues. The germline V and J ends were trimmed by 2 bases and 3 bases, with 8 bases remaining between them. The CDR3 DNA reads TGTGCCAGCAGTTTAGACAGGTACAATCAGCCCCAGCATTTT. Protein sequence: CASSLDRYNQPQHF.

This clonotype was recorded many times. The V call is TRBV5-4, the J call TRBJ2-7, with 7 bases aligning to TRBD1. J gave up 3 bases and V 4 bases, and 7 bases lay outside the gene matches. The germline V gene has CDR1 SGHNT and CDR2 YYREEE (reference sequence). CDR3 length equals 14 residues. The CDR3 reads CASSARDRNYEQYF. DNA for the CDR3: TGTGCCAGCAGCGCACGGGACAGAAACTACGAGCAGTACTTC.

The table lists this clonotype with many counts. The rearrangement joins TRBV20-1 to TRBJ2-2; D could derive from TRBD1 or TRBD2 (5 bases each). With 1 base removed from V and 5 bases from J, the gap between germline ends came to 17 bases. This CDR3 spans 16 amino acids. The V gene's germline CDR1 is DFQATT and CDR2 SNEGSKA (reference sequence). In nucleotides, the CDR3 is TGCAGTGCTAGAGTCCAGGGACGGGCTGGAACCGGGGAGCTGTTTTTT. It encodes CSARVQGRAGTGELFF.

There are many counts of this clonotype. The rearrangement links TRBV11-3 to TRBJ1-2; D is undetermined. Germline lookup yields CDR1 SGHNT and CDR2 YENEEA. V was cut by 1 base and J by 7 bases, with 13 bases left in between. The CDR3 length is 14 residues. For the CDR3, the DNA is TGTGCCAGCAGCTTAGTAGGCGTAGGCGCTGGCTACACCTTC. Protein product: CASSLVGVGAGYTF.

This clonotype was seen more than once but under ten times. The rearrangement uses TRBV9 and TRBJ2-3; unclear D gene. This CDR3 contains 15 residues. The germline V gene has CDR1 SGDLS and CDR2 YYNGEE. V was trimmed by 0 bases and J by 3 bases, leaving 11 bases between them. The CDR3 here is CASSVGPPQTDTQYF. The CDR3 DNA is TGTGCCAGCAGCGTAGGACCCCCTCAGACAGATACGCAGTATTTT.

This clonotype occurred many times. The chain uses TRBV7-2 and TRBJ1-5; possibly TRBD1 for D (6 bases). V was trimmed by 0 bases and J by 3 bases, leaving 6 bases between them. The V gene's germline CDR1 is SGHTA and CDR2 FQGNSA. This CDR3 contains 14 residues. The CDR3: CASSLAGHNQPQHF. The CDR3 region has the DNA TGTGCCAGCAGCTTAGCGGGACACAATCAGCCCCAGCATTTT. The whole variable domain, filled in from reference TRBV7-2 and TRBJ1-5, reads GAGVSQSPSNKVTEKGKDVELRCDPISGHTALYWYRQSLGQGLEFLIYFQGNSAPDKSGLPSDRFSAERTGGSVSTLTIQRTQQEDSAVYLCASSLAGHNQPQHFGDGTRLSIL.

The chain combines TRBV29-1 with TRBJ2-3; unclear D gene. Per germline, CDR1 SQVTM and CDR2 ANQGSEA. This CDR3 has 13 amino acids. V was shortened by 5 bases and J by 0 bases, with 9 bases between the two germline ends. The CDR3 nucleotides read TGCAGCGTTCGTACTACTAGCACAGATACGCAGTATTTT. Translating it yields CSVRTTSTDTQYF.

This clonotype was seen repeatedly, ten times or more. V usage is TRBV29-1 and J usage is TRBJ1-1, with a possible D match to TRBD1 (5 bases). The V end was cut by 7 bases, the J end by 3 bases, with 12 bases between. Germline values: CDR1 SQVTM, CDR2 ANQGSEA. There are 12 residues in the CDR3. This CDR3 is CSGRDGDTEAFF. CDR3 sequence (DNA): TGCAGCGGGAGGGACGGAGACACTGAAGCTTTCTTT.